This T cell receptor (beta chain) came from a study of blood T cells in healthy people across ages. The authors ran a second PCR of 7 to 11 cycles using a sample-barcoded 5' primer and a J-beta primer mix. TCRdb passed the 5' RACE reads through MiXCR, listing each CDR3 protein once. Counted here are fewer than 800,000 distinct CDR3 sequences, more than 20% occurring once; the ten biggest clones make up more than 3%. The trim removed 8 bases at V and 6 bases at J, leaving 9 bases unmatched. The germline V gene has CDR1 SQVTM and CDR2 ANQGSEA. The CDR3 is 15 residues long. The sequence derives from a man in his 70s in good health. This chain connects TRBV29-1 to TRBJ2-3, with TRBD2 identical over 15 bases. The sequenced sample consisted of blood. The CDR3 here is CSSPGLAGGGDTQYF. DNA of the CDR3: TGCAGCTCTCCGGGACTAGCGGGAGGAGGGGATACGCAGTATTTT.